Presented here are 12 T cell receptor beta chains from one specimen sequenced in a study of CD8 T cells in Susac syndrome. Reverse transcription of about 0.5 to 1 ug RNA used random hexamers. TCRdb fed the immunoSEQ multiplex PCR reads into MiXCR, producing one record per CDR3 protein. The sample shows tens of thousands of distinct CDR3 sequences, around 94% of them seen only once. Sequences were obtained from CD8+ T cells from PBMCs. Receptor source: a human donor in good health.

For the CDR3, the DNA is TGCGCCAGCAGCTTGCGGGTTTCGACCTACGAGCAGTACTTC. Translation: CASSLRVSTYEQYF. The V call is TRBV5-1, the J call TRBJ2-7, with D hard to call. The V and J ends lost 1 base and 2 bases respectively, with 10 bases between them. This CDR3 has 14 amino acids. Germline V gene sequence: CDR1 SGHRS, CDR2 YFSETQ.

The chain couples TRBV4-1 to TRBJ1-5; tentatively, D is TRBD1 (5 bases). The V gene lost 4 bases and the J gene lost 7 bases, with 17 bases spanning the gap. CDR1 is MGHRA, CDR2 YSYEKL, per germline. The CDR3 has 15 residues. CDR3 nucleotides: TGCGCCAGCAGCCCCCGGGACGACGGGGAGCAGCCCCAGCATTTT. Residues: CASSPRDDGEQPQHF.

This chain links TRBV4-1 with TRBJ2-1, with D maybe TRBD1 (6 bases). The V end was cut by 0 bases, the J end by 2 bases, with 8 bases between. The germline V gene encodes CDR1 MGHRA and CDR2 YSYEKL. CDR3 length equals 15 residues. CDR3 sequence reads: CASSQEQGTYNEQFF. In DNA, the CDR3 is TGCGCCAGCAGCCAAGAACAGGGTACCTACAATGAGCAGTTCTTC.

The J gene is TRBJ2-7, the V gene TRBV7-2, with D unclear. Trimming removed 2 bases at V and 4 bases at J, with 3 bases between. The CDR3 totals 11 residues. The V gene's germline CDR1 is SGHTA and CDR2 FQGNSA. The CDR3 spells CASSLLYEQYF. DNA for the CDR3: TGTGCCAGCAGCTTACTATACGAGCAGTACTTC.

The chain has TRBV6-2 or TRBV6-3 and TRBJ2-2; possibly TRBD2 for D (6 bases). CDR1 and CDR2 (germline): MNHEY, SVGEGT. V gave up 8 bases and J gave up 3 bases, with 13 bases separating them. CDR3 length: 14 amino acids. DNA of the CDR3: TGTGCCAGCCAGACAGCGGGCGACACCGGGGAGCTGTTTTTT. Translated: CASQTAGDTGELFF.

This clonotype turned up a few times. This chain joins TRBV11-2 and TRBJ2-7, with D tentatively TRBD1 (5 bases). The CDR3 is made up of 13 amino acids. Germline CDR1 SGHAT, CDR2 FQNNGV. V was pared by 4 bases and J by 4 bases, with 11 bases between. The CDR3 DNA reads TGTGCCAGCAGCTATGGATCAGGGTACGAGCAGTACGTC. This encodes CASSYGSGYEQYV.

The chain is built from TRBV28 and TRBJ2-7, with D tentatively TRBD1 or TRBD2 (5 bases each). The CDR3 runs 13 residues. CDR1 MDHEN and CDR2 SYDVKM come from the germline V gene. V lost 3 bases, J lost 6 bases, and 12 bases lay in between. CDR3 region: CASSLGEGSEQYV. CDR3 sequence (DNA): TGTGCCAGCAGTTTGGGGGAAGGCTCCGAGCAGTACGTC.

J is TRBJ2-3 and V is TRBV5-1; 8 positions match TRBD1. Looked up from germline, CDR1 is SGHRS and CDR2 is YFSETQ. The junction had 1 base not matched to a gene; V was cut back by 0 bases and J by 4 bases. CDR3 length: 14 residues. Here the CDR3 reads CASSLGQGPDTQYF. As DNA, the CDR3 is TGCGCCAGCAGCTTGGGACAGGGGCCAGATACGCAGTATTTT.

V gene TRBV12-3 or TRBV12-4 combines with J gene TRBJ2-7; 8 positions match TRBD2. The V segment lost 4 bases and the J segment 5 bases; nucleotides outside the gene matches: 7. The CDR3 runs to 14 residues. The CDR3 nucleotides read TGTGCCAGCAGTTCCTCCGGGACTAGGAACGAGCAGTACTTC. Translating gives CASSSSGTRNEQYF.

The chain joins TRBV12-3 or TRBV12-4 to TRBJ2-2; D unresolved. The CDR3 is 12 amino acids. V was pared by 3 bases and J by 7 bases, with 6 bases between. The CDR3 DNA reads TGTGCCAGCAGTTTTATCCTCGGGGAGCTGTTTTTT. It encodes CASSFILGELFF.

The V and J genes are TRBV29-1 and TRBJ2-1, with D uncertain. This CDR3 has 13 residues. Trimming removed 3 bases from V and 4 bases from J, with 10 bases in between. Germline CDR1 is SQVTM and CDR2 is ANQGSEA. The CDR3 DNA reads as TGCAGCGTTGAGGGATCCGTATACAATGAGCAGTTCTTC. Its protein is CSVEGSVYNEQFF.

The J gene is TRBJ2-3, the V gene TRBV5-1; 8 nucleotides agree with TRBD2. The CDR3 consists of 16 residues. J was trimmed by 2 bases and V by 2 bases; bases with no gene match: 7. Germline CDR1 reads SGHRS; CDR2 reads YFSETQ. The CDR3 DNA follows: TGCGCCAGCAGCTTAACCTCGGGGGGGCTCACAGATACGCAGTATTTT. It yields the protein CASSLTSGGLTDTQYF. Full variable domain (remainder filled in from reference TRBV5-1 and TRBJ2-3): KAGVTQTPRYLIKTRGQQVTLSCSPISGHRSVSWYQQTPGQGLQFLFEYFSETQRNKGNFPGRFSGRQFSNSRSEMNVSTLELGDSALYLCASSLTSGGLTDTQYFGPGTRLTVL.